This passage covers 2 T cell receptor beta chains from one sample sequenced in a study of T-cell memory formation after mild COVID-19 (dated by TCRdb to the early 2020s). Preparation of the library involved 5' RACE. The sample was run on an Illumina NovaSeq 6000. The public reads were quality trimmed at Q25 with fastp and then assembled into clones with MiXCR by TCRdb, keeping productive beta chains. A single entry per CDR3 protein holds the most common genes and DNA from its merged rows. The sample yields about 560,000 distinct CDR3 sequences; 15% to 20% were counted once. Of the sample, about 12% is held by the ten largest clones. The sequenced sample consisted of PBMCs or a T cell subset sorted from them (not recorded which). These receptors originate from an adult woman who had mild COVID-19 (a few samples of this study predate the infection). The sample titles of this study are shuffled in the database, so cell type and time point are left out; the donor was told from shared clones.

This clonotype was seen a handful of times. The chain carries TRBV7-9 and TRBJ1-2, with D tentatively TRBD1 (5 bases). The CDR3 sequence is 13 residues long. The germline V gene encodes CDR1 SEHNR and CDR2 FQNEAQ (reference sequence). V gave up 4 bases and J gave up 4 bases, with 10 bases separating them. The CDR3 sequence: CASSSQVIYGYTF. Here the CDR3 DNA reads TGTGCCAGCAGCTCACAGGTTATCTATGGCTACACCTTC.

This chain uses TRBV27 with TRBJ2-3; D might be TRBD2 (6 bases). CDR3 length: 13 amino acids. The germline gives CDR1 MNHEY, CDR2 SMNVEV (reference sequence). Trimming took 5 bases from V and 7 from J, leaving 13 bases between them. CDR3 nucleotides: TGTGCCAGCAGTCCGGGGACTCTTAATACGCAGTATTTT. Translated, it gives CASSPGTLNTQYF.